This TCR beta chain stems from a study of response to subunit inactivated influenza vaccine. Germline V gives CDR1 SGHRS, CDR2 YFSETQ. The CDR3 is 15 residues long. The V gene end was trimmed by 6 bases and the J gene end by 2 bases; junction bases not matched to a gene: 8. TCRdb re-analysed the RT-PCR reads in MiXCR, keeping a single row per CDR3 protein. This sample yields approximately 490,000 distinct CDR3 sequences, of which approximately 7.2% are seen a single time; less than 15% belongs to the top ten. Study conclusions and caveats: A suggestion made by the authors is that each seasonal influenza vaccination recruits few new T cells.

The sample holds a few counts of this clonotype. The antigen is not known. The source material was PBMCs from blood, sampled around 25 months after vaccination. This clonotype originated in a man aged 45 to 70 who received an inactivated influenza vaccine. V usage is TRBV5-1 and J usage is TRBJ2-3; 8 nucleotides agree with TRBD2. This chain's CDR3 is CASNSGVGPTDTQYF. The CDR3 DNA follows: TGCGCCAGCAATAGCGGGGTGGGGCCCACAGATACGCAGTATTTT.